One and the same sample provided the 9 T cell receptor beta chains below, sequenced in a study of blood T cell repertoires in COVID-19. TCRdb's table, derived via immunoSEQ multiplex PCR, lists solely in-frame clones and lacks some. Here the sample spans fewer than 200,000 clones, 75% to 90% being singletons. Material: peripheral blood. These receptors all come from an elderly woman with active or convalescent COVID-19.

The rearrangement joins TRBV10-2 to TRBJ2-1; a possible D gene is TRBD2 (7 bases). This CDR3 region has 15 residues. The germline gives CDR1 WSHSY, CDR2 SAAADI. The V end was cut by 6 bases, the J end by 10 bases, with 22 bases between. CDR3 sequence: CASRHGGQPRGEQFF. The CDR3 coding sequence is TGCGCCAGCAGGCACGGGGGGCAGCCTCGAGGGGAGCAGTTCTTC.

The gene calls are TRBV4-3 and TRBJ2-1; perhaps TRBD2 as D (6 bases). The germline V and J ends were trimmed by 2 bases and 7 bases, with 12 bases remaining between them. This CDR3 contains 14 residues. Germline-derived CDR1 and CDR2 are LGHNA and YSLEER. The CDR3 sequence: CASSQLGGLNEQFF. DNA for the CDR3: TGCGCCAGCAGCCAATTGGGGGGTCTGAATGAGCAGTTCTTC.

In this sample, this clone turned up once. As DNA, the CDR3 is TGCGCCAGCAGCCAAGAGCACAGCCAGGAACTCTACGAGCAGTACTTC. It encodes CASSQEHSQELYEQYF. The gene calls are TRBV4-3 and TRBJ2-7; D remains ambiguous. Trimming cost V 0 bases and J 3 bases, with 15 bases left between them. This CDR3 spans 16 amino acids. CDR1 and CDR2 from the germline V gene are LGHNA and YSLEER.

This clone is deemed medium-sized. The CDR3, as DNA: TGTGCCAGCAGCCCCGGTAGGGGGCCGTACTCCTACGAGCAGTACTTC. Its translation: CASSPGRGPYSYEQYF. V is TRBV5-5 and J is TRBJ2-7; 7 nucleotides match TRBD1. The CDR3 covers 16 residues. Germline CDR1 SGHKS, CDR2 YYEKEE (reference sequence). The junction had 10 bases not matched to a gene; V was cut back by 4 bases and J by 0 bases.

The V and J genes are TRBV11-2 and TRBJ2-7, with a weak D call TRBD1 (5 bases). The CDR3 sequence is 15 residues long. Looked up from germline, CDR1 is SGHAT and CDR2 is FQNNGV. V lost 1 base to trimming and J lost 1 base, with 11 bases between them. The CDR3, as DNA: TGTGCCAGCAGCTTAGGTGGGGCGCAATCCTACGAGCAGTACTTC. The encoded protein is CASSLGGAQSYEQYF.

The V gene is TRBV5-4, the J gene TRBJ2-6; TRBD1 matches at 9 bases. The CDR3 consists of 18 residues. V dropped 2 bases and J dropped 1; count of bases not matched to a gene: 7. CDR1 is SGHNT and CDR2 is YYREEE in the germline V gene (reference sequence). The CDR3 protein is CASSLPTGGRSGANVLTF. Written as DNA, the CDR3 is TGTGCCAGCAGCTTACCGACAGGGGGGAGGTCTGGGGCCAACGTCCTGACTTTC.

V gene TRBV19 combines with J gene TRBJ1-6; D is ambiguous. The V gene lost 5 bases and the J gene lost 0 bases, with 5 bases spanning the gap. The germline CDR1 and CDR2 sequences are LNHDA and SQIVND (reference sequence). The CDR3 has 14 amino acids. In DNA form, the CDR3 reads TGTGCCAGTAGTTCCAGCTCCTATAATTCACCCCTCCACTTT. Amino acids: CASSSSSYNSPLHF.

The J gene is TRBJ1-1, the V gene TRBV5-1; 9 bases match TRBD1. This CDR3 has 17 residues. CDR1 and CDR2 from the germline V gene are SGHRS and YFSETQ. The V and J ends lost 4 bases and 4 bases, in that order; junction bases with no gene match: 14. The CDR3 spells CASSLGTGNALGTEAFF. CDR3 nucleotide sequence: TGCGCCAGCAGCCTCGGGACAGGGAATGCGTTGGGCACTGAAGCTTTCTTT.

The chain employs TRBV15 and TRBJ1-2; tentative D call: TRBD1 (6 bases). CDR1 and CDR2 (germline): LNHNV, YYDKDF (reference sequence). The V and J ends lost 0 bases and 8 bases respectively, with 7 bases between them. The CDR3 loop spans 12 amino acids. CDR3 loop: CATSRETGGYTF. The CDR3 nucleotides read TGTGCCACCAGCAGAGAGACAGGCGGCTACACCTTC. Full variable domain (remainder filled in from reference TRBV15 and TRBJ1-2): DAMVIQNPRYQVTQFGKPVTLSCSQTLNHNVMYWYQQKSSQAPKLLFHYYDKDFNNEADTPDNFQSRRPNTSFCFLDIRSPGLGDTAMYLCATSRETGGYTFGSGTRLTVV.